A selection of T cell receptor beta chains follows, all from one sample in a study of T cells in Graves' hyperthyroidism and ophthalmopathy. TCRdb recomputed calls from the multiplex PCR reads with MiXCR, one row per CDR3 protein. The table records about 420,000 distinct CDR3 sequences, 15% to 18% of them present only once. Sequenced sample: blood. The origin of the receptors is a young woman with Graves' hyperthyroidism. Both conserved end residues are part of each CDR3. The order of the fields is clone size, D gene, J gene, V gene, CDR3 protein, CDR3 DNA. D genes are given only for firm matches. Expanded clones are given a class, and other clones once, few, many or no size at all.

few	NA	TRBJ1-1	TRBV29-1	CSVDLSLNTEAFF	TGCAGCGTTGATCTCAGCTTGAACACTGAAGCTTTCTTT
many	NA	TRBJ2-7	TRBV6-1	CASRGGQSYEQYF	TGTGCCAGCAGGGGAGGCCAATCCTACGAGCAGTACTTC
many	NA	TRBJ1-5	TRBV12-3/TRBV12-4	CASSSRLNSNQPQHF	TGTGCCAGCAGTTCCCGGTTAAATAGCAATCAGCCCCAGCATTTT
many	NA	TRBJ2-1	TRBV12-3/TRBV12-4	CASSLVVGLATRNNEQFF	TGTGCCAGCAGTTTAGTGGTCGGGCTAGCGACAAGAAACAATGAGCAGTTCTTC
NA	TRBD2	TRBJ2-3	TRBV5-1	CASRLLGGERHTQYF	TGCGCCAGCAGGCTCCTTGGGGGGGAACGGCATACGCAGTATTTT
once	NA	TRBJ2-7	TRBV7-9	CASSQQDSSYEQYF	TGTGCCAGCAGCCAACAGGACAGCTCCTACGAGCAGTACTTC
many	NA	TRBJ2-1	TRBV27	CASTSVANEQFF	TGTGCCAGCACTTCAGTGGCCAATGAGCAGTTCTTC
many	NA	TRBJ2-7	TRBV15	CATSRDREYEQYF	TGTGCCACCAGCAGAGACAGGGAGTACGAGCAGTACTTC
NA	TRBD2	TRBJ2-5	TRBV20-1	CSARDWRTSGDQETRYF	TGCAGTGCTAGAGATTGGAGAACTAGCGGGGACCAAGAGACCCGGTACTTC
many	TRBD2	TRBJ2-3	TRBV7-6	CASSSPGGAGTDTQYF	TGTGCCAGCAGCTCACCGGGAGGGGCCGGCACAGATACGCAGTATTTT
few	NA	TRBJ1-2	TRBV5-1	CASSFGQEGSYGYTF	TGCGCCAGCAGCTTCGGGCAGGAGGGGAGCTATGGCTACACCTTC
few	TRBD1	TRBJ1-3	TRBV29-1	CSVTGDGGNTIYF	TGCAGCGTAACAGGGGACGGTGGAAACACCATATATTTT
once	NA	TRBJ2-6	TRBV29-1	CSVEGSSGANVLTF	TGCAGCGTTGAAGGAAGCTCTGGGGCCAACGTCCTGACTTTC
NA	NA	TRBJ2-6	TRBV9	CASSFRDGPEANVLTF	TGTGCCAGCAGCTTCCGGGACGGCCCTGAAGCCAACGTCCTGACTTTC
many	TRBD1	TRBJ1-2	TRBV11-3	CASSLDKGGAIGYTF	TGTGCCAGCAGCTTAGATAAAGGGGGCGCGATTGGCTACACCTTC
NA	TRBD2	TRBJ2-1	TRBV3-1	CASSHGLAGYNEQFF	TGTGCCAGCAGCCATGGGTTAGCGGGTTACAATGAGCAGTTCTTC
NA	NA	TRBJ1-6	TRBV4-1	CASSQDQVKNSPLHF	TGCGCCAGCAGCCAAGATCAGGTTAAAAATTCACCCCTCCACTTT